In its sample, the clone carrying this T cell receptor beta chain was seen many times. Its antigen is unknown. There are 15 residues in the CDR3. CDR1 and CDR2 (germline): SGHTA, FQGNSA. The trim removed 2 bases at V and 4 bases at J, leaving 4 bases unmatched. Researchers took RNA transcripts and amplified the TCR beta CDR3 regions from them. With the HTBI primer set, the TCR CDR3 went through a first round of RT-PCR. TCRdb recomputed calls from the multiplex PCR reads with MiXCR, one row per CDR3 protein. In the table there are roughly 740,000 distinct CDR3 sequences, approximately 16% of which are singletons. The sample comes from a study of T cells in Graves' hyperthyroidism and ophthalmopathy. Study-wide findings and caveats: The blood repertoire included most of the expanded thyroid clonotypes above 0.001. Model predictions of ophthalmopathy came a median 6.5 months before onset. The authors' 13 V-J model separated ophthalmopathy from stable hyperthyroidism.

The gene calls are TRBV7-2 and TRBJ1-1; 10 bases map to TRBD1. The specimen sequenced was blood. The clonotype comes from a man younger than 30 with Graves' hyperthyroidism. This CDR3 is CASSLRQGASTEAFF. Written as DNA, the CDR3 is TGTGCCAGCAGCTTACGACAGGGGGCAAGCACTGAAGCTTTCTTT.